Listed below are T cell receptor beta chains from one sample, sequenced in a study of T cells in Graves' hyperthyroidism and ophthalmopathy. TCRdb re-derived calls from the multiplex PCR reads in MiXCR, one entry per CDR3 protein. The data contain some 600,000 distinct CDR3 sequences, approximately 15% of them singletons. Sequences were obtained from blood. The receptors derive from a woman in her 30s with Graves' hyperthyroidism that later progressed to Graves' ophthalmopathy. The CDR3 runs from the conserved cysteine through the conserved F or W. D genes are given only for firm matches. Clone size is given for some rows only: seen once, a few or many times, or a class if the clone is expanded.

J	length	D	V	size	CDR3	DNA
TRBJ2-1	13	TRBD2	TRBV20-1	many	CSANPSGSNEQFF	TGCAGTGCTAACCCTAGCGGGAGTAATGAGCAGTTCTTC
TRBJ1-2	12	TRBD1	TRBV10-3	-	CAIRQGAEGYTF	TGTGCCATCAGGCAGGGGGCGGAGGGCTACACCTTC
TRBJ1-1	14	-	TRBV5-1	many	CASSFTGPETEAFF	TGCGCCAGCAGCTTCACAGGGCCGGAGACTGAAGCTTTCTTT
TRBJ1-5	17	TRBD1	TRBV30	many	CAWRNRDSPYSNQPQHF	TGTGCCTGGAGGAATCGGGACAGCCCCTATAGCAATCAGCCCCAGCATTTT
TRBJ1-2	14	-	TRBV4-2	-	CASSQEGTHYGYTF	TGTGCCAGCAGCCAAGAAGGAACACACTATGGCTACACCTTC
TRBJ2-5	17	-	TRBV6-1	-	CASSRDTGPNHGETQYF	TGTGCCAGCAGTAGGGACACCGGCCCTAATCATGGAGAGACCCAGTACTTC
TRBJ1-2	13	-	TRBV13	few	CASSPRVDAGYTF	TGTGCCAGCAGCCCGAGGGTTGACGCGGGCTACACCTTC
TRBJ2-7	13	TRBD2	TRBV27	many	CASNRRGSSEQYF	TGTGCCAGCAACCGGCGGGGGTCCTCCGAGCAGTACTTC
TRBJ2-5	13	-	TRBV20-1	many	CSARSAVQETQYF	TGCAGTGCTAGATCGGCAGTCCAAGAGACCCAGTACTTC
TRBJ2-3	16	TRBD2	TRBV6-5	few	CASSYREGDVTDTQYF	TGTGCCAGCAGTTACCGGGAGGGAGATGTGACAGATACGCAGTATTTT
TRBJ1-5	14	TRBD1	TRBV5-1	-	CASSDGQGNQPQHF	TGCGCCAGCAGCGACGGACAGGGCAATCAGCCCCAGCATTTT
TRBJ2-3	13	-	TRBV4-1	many	CASSLIYTDTQYF	TGCGCCAGCAGCCTGATATACACAGATACGCAGTATTTT
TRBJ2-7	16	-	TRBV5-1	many	CASSLAGAGTIYEQYF	TGCGCCAGCAGCTTGGCCGGGGCCGGGACAATTTACGAGCAGTACTTC
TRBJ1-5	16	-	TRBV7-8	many	CASSSSGLFSNQPQHF	TGTGCCAGCAGCTCATCGGGACTGTTTAGCAATCAGCCCCAGCATTTT
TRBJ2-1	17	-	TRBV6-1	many	CASIQPESPSSYNEQFF	TGTGCCAGCATACAGCCCGAAAGTCCAAGCTCCTACAATGAGCAGTTCTTC
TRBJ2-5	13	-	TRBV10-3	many	CAISERREETQYF	TGTGCCATCAGTGAAAGACGGGAAGAGACCCAGTACTTC
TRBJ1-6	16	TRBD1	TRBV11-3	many	CASSSDRESVNSPLHF	TGTGCCAGCAGCTCGGACAGGGAAAGTGTCAATTCACCCCTCCACTTT